The T cell receptor beta chain under discussion was sequenced for a study of T cell responses to AZD1222 COVID-19 vaccine. Overall study findings and caveats: Two AZD1222 doses significantly raised spike-specific TCR breadth and depth over controls. The number of AZD1222 recipients seropositive at baseline was only five to seven. Repertoires were obtained solely post-peak T cell response.

Measured with immunoSEQ multiplex PCR; TCRdb has only the in-frame clones, and not every one. The table includes more than 120,000 clones, around 90% detected once. CDR3 size: 12 residues. Note on this clone: Its cognate antigen is unknown.

This sequence originates from an adult who received the MenACWY meningococcal vaccine as a control. V gene TRBV21-1 combines with J gene TRBJ1-5. TRBV21-1 represents a pseudogene. Sample: peripheral blood, taken 28 days after the second dose of the MenACWY control vaccine. CDR3 sequence: CASSKGGQPQHF. The CDR3 DNA sequence: TGTGCCAGCAGCAAAGGCGGACAGCCCCAGCATTTT.